This TCR beta chain derives from a study of blood T cell repertoires in COVID-19 (dated by TCRdb to between 2020 and 2021). With regard to the full study: The collaborator samples originated in the United States, Italy and Spain and spanned the acute and convalescent phases of COVID-19. The prospective study material was composed of cDNA or gDNA derived from T cells, B-cell-depleted T cells, or PBMCs. The dataset comprised deeply sampled blood TCRbeta repertoires from subjects exposed to, actively infected with, or recovered from COVID-19. The repertoires were released in a freely available public database meant as a resource for research on the immune response to SARS-CoV-2. Samples came from the ongoing ImmuneRACE study (first 160 participants) plus 1,254 subjects from 6 global collaborators. The sample metadata nearly always contained a de-identified subject ID, COVID-19 status, age in years and sex. Where available, HLA class I and class II types were taken from metadata supplied by the sample provider and were not determined by assay-based typing. Paper-wide results and their limitations: Clinical and demographic metadata were provided uncurated, with the amount varying by source and participant.

At one collaborating source in Seattle, patients were enrolled during active infection and were followed longitudinally through the course of disease. Whole blood was collected in K2EDTA tubes by collaborating institutions according to the institutions' own protocols. For TCRbeta analysis, collaborators shipped samples as frozen whole blood, isolated PBMCs, or DNA extracted from either of those sample types. Measured from the cysteine to the phenylalanine, the CDR3 is 18 residues long. Just CDR3 DNA is preserved here, 54 bases in frame from base 1. According to the germline V gene (reference sequence), CDR1 reads WNHNN and CDR2 reads SYGVQD. V drops 3 bases and J drops 4 bases, leaving 22 bases in between. This clone has just one count. Its cognate antigen has yet to be identified. It has no much larger one-base neighbor in the sample; base qualities were not kept. TCRbeta CDR3 regions were amplified from genomic DNA using the immunoSEQ Assay, a bias-controlled multiplex PCR. As for the authors' bioinformatics: The number of nucleated cells in each sample was estimated from the amplification of reference gene primers within the assay. To quantify the absolute abundance of each unique TCRbeta CDR3 rearrangement, sequence reads were collapsed and filtered. Productive Simpson clonality was computed per sample as the square root of Simpson's diversity index over productive rearrangements. TCRdb holds this immuneACCESS table with in-frame rearrangements only. Some clones are missing; in checked studies, unresolved V genes explain under half, and the rest has no known cause. Clonal size and the V and J genes are those of that table, whereas D and trimming came from the DNA. This sample lists around 470,000 clones; 89% were detected once. The ten biggest clones cover 0.7% to 1% of the sample.

The sequence joins TRBV10-1 to TRBJ2-1; TRBD2 could be the D gene, as 5 bases match. The sample taken for sequencing was peripheral blood. The receptor's source is a man in his late teens or twenties with COVID-19, enrolled during active disease. The DNA sequence is TGCGCCAGCAGTGAATCACGGGGTTCCAGCGGCCCGTACAATGAGCAGTTCTTC. This sequence encodes CASSESRGSSGPYNEQFF.